The 25 T cell receptor beta chains in this list originate from one sample, sequenced in a study of control samples from healthy donors and cancer patients. Data came from immunoSEQ multiplex PCR; TCRdb stores just in-frame clones and leaves some out. Among fewer than 70,000 clones listed, 84% were seen once. The sample taken for sequencing was PBMCs. These receptors all stem from a woman aged 50 to 60 with lung cancer.

V and J are TRBV2 and TRBJ2-7; 11 bases align to TRBD2. Trimming cost V 6 bases and J 2 bases; bases outside gene matches: 3. Germline loops: CDR1 SNHLY, CDR2 FYNNEI. The length of the CDR3 is 14 residues. This chain's CDR3 is CASSLAGGPYEQYF. In nucleotides, the CDR3 is TGTGCCAGCAGCTTAGCGGGGGGGCCCTACGAGCAGTACTTC.

This chain links TRBV7-9 with TRBJ2-5; the match to TRBD1 covers 7 bases. Trimming removed 5 bases from V and 0 bases from J; junction bases left unmatched: 15. The CDR3 runs 18 residues. Germline CDR1 SEHNR, CDR2 FQNEAQ (reference sequence). The CDR3 coding sequence is TGTGCCAGCAGCACCCCTAACTCCGGGACAGAAGACCAAGAGACCCAGTACTTC. It codes for CASSTPNSGTEDQETQYF. Supplemented by reference TRBV7-9 and TRBJ2-5, the full variable domain reads DTGVSQNPRHKITKRGQNVTFRCDPISEHNRLYWYRQTLGQGPEFLTYFQNEAQLEKSRLLSDRFSAERPKGSFSTLEIQRTEQGDSAMYLCASSTPNSGTEDQETQYFGPGTRLLVL.

J is TRBJ1-5 and V is TRBV7-9, with a tentative D call TRBD1 (5 bases). The CDR3 totals 13 residues. Germline V gene lookup returns CDR1 SEHNR and CDR2 FQNEAQ (reference sequence). V dropped 1 base and J dropped 9 bases, with 10 bases sitting between them. The CDR3 DNA is TGTGCCAGCAGCTTAGACCAGGGTACGCCCCAGCATTTT. It yields the protein CASSLDQGTPQHF.

As regards this clone: At the DNA level, this CDR3 is encoded by other sequences in the same sample as well. J is TRBJ2-5 and V is TRBV7-2; D is unresolved. Looked up from germline, CDR1 is SGHTA and CDR2 is FQGNSA. The V gene lost 2 bases and the J gene lost 5 bases, with 3 bases spanning the gap. The CDR3 length is 11 residues. CDR3: CASSLQETQYF. For the CDR3, the DNA is TGTGCCAGCAGCTTACAGGAGACCCAGTACTTC.

This chain connects TRBV11-3 to TRBJ2-5, with 12 positions matching TRBD2. The length of the CDR3 is 16 residues. Losses at the gene ends were 5 bases for V and 1 base for J; bases not matched to a gene: 5. Germline CDR1 and CDR2: SGHNT and YENEEA. This CDR3 reads CASSLTSGGLQETQYF. The CDR3 nucleotides are TGTGCCAGCAGCCTTACTAGCGGGGGGCTCCAAGAGACCCAGTACTTC.

This chain joins TRBV19 and TRBJ1-5; D perhaps matches TRBD1 (5 bases). V shed 5 bases and J shed 2 bases, with 16 bases lying between them. CDR1 and CDR2 (germline): LNHDA, SQIVND (reference sequence). This CDR3 has 16 amino acids. CDR3 in amino acids: CASSYQPGIRNQPQHF. Written as DNA, the CDR3 is TGTGCCAGTAGTTACCAGCCAGGGATTCGCAATCAGCCCCAGCATTTT.

This chain joins TRBV5-1 and TRBJ2-3; D is possibly TRBD1 or TRBD2 (5 bases each). There are 17 residues in the CDR3. Germline CDR1 SGHRS, CDR2 YFSETQ. V was cut by 0 bases and J by 2 bases, with 16 bases left in between. The CDR3 spells CASSLGDPSFYTDTQYF. CDR3 nucleotides: TGCGCCAGCAGCTTGGGGGACCCCTCCTTTTACACAGATACGCAGTATTTT.

J is TRBJ2-3 and V is TRBV5-1, with D possibly TRBD1 on 5 matching bases. Trimming pared 2 bases from V and 0 bases from J, leaving 7 bases between. The germline CDR1 and CDR2 sequences are SGHRS and YFSETQ. The CDR3 runs 14 residues. This CDR3 reads CASSLQDSTDTQYF. The CDR3 DNA reads TGCGCCAGCAGCTTACAGGACAGCACAGATACGCAGTATTTT.

This sequence joins TRBV28 and TRBJ2-5; weak D call: TRBD1 (5 bases). V shed 3 bases and J shed 7 bases, with 9 bases lying between them. Germline V gene lookup returns CDR1 MDHEN and CDR2 SYDVKM. There are 12 residues in the CDR3. The CDR3 bases are TGTGCCAGCAGTTTTACAGGCGGGACCCAGTACTTC. Protein product: CASSFTGGTQYF.

The CDR3 reads CASYEPGQGHGELFF. Here the CDR3 DNA reads TGTGCCAGCTACGAACCGGGACAGGGTCACGGGGAGCTGTTTTTT. J is TRBJ2-2 and V is TRBV6-5, with 9 bases that match TRBD1. The germline gives CDR1 MNHEY, CDR2 SVGAGI. Trimming removed 8 bases from V and 7 bases from J; junction bases left unmatched: 11. This CDR3 region has 15 residues.

The chain couples TRBV10-2 to TRBJ2-1, with D unclear. Trimming shortened V by 8 bases and J by 0 bases, and 8 bases separated the two germline ends. Germline V gives CDR1 WSHSY, CDR2 SAAADI. The CDR3 has 13 amino acids. The CDR3 nucleotides are TGCGCCAGCCGCGTCAGCTCCTACAATGAGCAGTTCTTC. The encoded protein is CASRVSSYNEQFF.

The CDR3 reads CATSRASRGGLGETQYF. As DNA, the CDR3 is TGTGCCACCAGCAGAGCTTCGCGCGGGGGGCTAGGAGAGACCCAGTACTTC. This sequence joins TRBV15 and TRBJ2-5; 8 bases are a match to TRBD2. The junction had 11 bases not matched to a gene; V was cut back by 1 base and J by 4 bases. CDR3 length: 17 residues. The germline gives CDR1 LNHNV, CDR2 YYDKDF (reference sequence).

The chain links TRBV19 to TRBJ1-5; no clear D. Germline-derived CDR1 and CDR2 are LNHDA and SQIVND (reference sequence). The CDR3 contains 14 residues. V lost 1 base and J lost 3, with 7 bases in between. Here the CDR3 DNA reads TGTGCCAGTAGTATAGGACGGTTCAATCAGCCCCAGCATTTT. Residues: CASSIGRFNQPQHF. The variable domain in full, completed from reference TRBV19 and TRBJ1-5, reads DGGITQSPKYLFRKEGQNVTLSCEQNLNHDAMYWYRQDPGQGLRLIYYSQIVNDFQKGDIAEGYSVSREKKESFPLTVTSAQKNPTAFYLCASSIGRFNQPQHFGDGTRLSIL.

The CDR3, as DNA: TGTGCCACCAGTGATCCTACAGGGTATGAGCAGTTCTTC. Protein: CATSDPTGYEQFF. The chain couples TRBV24-1 to TRBJ2-1; TRBD1 might be the D (6 bases). Germline V CDR1 and CDR2: KGHDR, SFDVKD. The CDR3 length is 13 residues. Between the trimmed V and J ends, which lost 3 bases and 8 bases, there was a span of 10 bases.

V gene TRBV6-2 or TRBV6-3 combines with J gene TRBJ2-5; D is possibly TRBD1 (6 bases). Germline values: CDR1 MNHEY, CDR2 SVGEGT. The CDR3 loop spans 13 amino acids. V was cut by 5 bases and J by 0 bases, with 7 bases left in between. This CDR3 is CASSGDNQETQYF. Here the CDR3 DNA reads TGTGCCAGCAGTGGGGACAACCAAGAGACCCAGTACTTC.

The V and J genes are TRBV10-3 and TRBJ1-5; D uncertain. Trimming removed 4 bases from V and 0 bases from J, with 7 bases in between. The CDR3 has 14 amino acids. The germline V gene has CDR1 ENHRY and CDR2 SYGVKD. In DNA, the CDR3 is TGTGCCATCAGTGGGCCGTATAGCAATCAGCCCCAGCATTTT. Its protein product is CAISGPYSNQPQHF.

The chain uses TRBV7-2 and TRBJ1-1; D is undetermined. Germline CDR1 and CDR2: SGHTA and FQGNSA. The CDR3 has 14 amino acids. V lost 1 base and J 8 bases, leaving 14 bases between the germline ends. CDR3 region: CASSLGIRLSEAFF. The DNA of the CDR3 is TGTGCCAGCAGCTTAGGAATTCGATTGAGCGAAGCTTTCTTT.

This clone was counted between two and nine times. This rearrangement joins TRBV6-5 to TRBJ2-1; D is undetermined. Germline V gene data show CDR1 as MNHEY and CDR2 as SVGAGI. There are 15 residues in the CDR3. Trimming removed 6 bases at V and 8 bases at J, with 20 bases between. The CDR3 nucleotides read TGTGCCAGCAGGGGTAGAGCCACGAGTGGCGATGAGCAGTTCTTC. Translated, it gives CASRGRATSGDEQFF.

The gene calls are TRBV19 and TRBJ1-1; no reliable D call. V lost 0 bases, J lost 2 bases, and 10 bases lay in between. This CDR3 is 15 amino acids long. Germline V gene data show CDR1 as LNHDA and CDR2 as SQIVND (reference sequence). CDR3 amino acids: CASSIELGRNTEAFF. CDR3 sequence (DNA): TGTGCCAGTAGTATAGAGTTGGGCAGAAACACTGAAGCTTTCTTT. Supplemented by reference TRBV19 and TRBJ1-1, the full variable domain reads DGGITQSPKYLFRKEGQNVTLSCEQNLNHDAMYWYRQDPGQGLRLIYYSQIVNDFQKGDIAEGYSVSREKKESFPLTVTSAQKNPTAFYLCASSIELGRNTEAFFGQGTRLTVV.

This rearrangement joins TRBV5-1 to TRBJ1-1; D remains unclear. Between the trimmed V and J ends, which lost 4 bases and 2 bases, there was a span of 12 bases. This CDR3 has 14 residues. CDR1 and CDR2 (germline): SGHRS, YFSETQ. The CDR3 nucleotides are TGCGCCAGCAGCCGCGTCCCGGGTAACACTGAAGCTTTCTTT. Translated: CASSRVPGNTEAFF.

The rearrangement joins TRBV27 to TRBJ1-5, with D unresolved. The CDR3 has 13 residues. Germline assignment: CDR1 MNHEY and CDR2 SMNVEV (reference sequence). V lost 5 bases, J lost 10 bases, and 15 bases lay in between. This CDR3 reads CASSPMSEHPQHF. CDR3 bases: TGTGCCAGCAGTCCAATGAGCGAACACCCCCAGCATTTT.

The chain joins TRBV30 to TRBJ1-5, with a possible D match to TRBD1 (6 bases). Germline V gene data show CDR1 as GTSNPN and CDR2 as SVGIG (reference sequence). The CDR3 is 14 residues long. V shed 5 bases and J shed 0 bases, with 11 bases lying between them. The CDR3 here is CAWATGVSNQPQHF. The CDR3 nucleotides read TGTGCCTGGGCGACAGGCGTTAGCAATCAGCCCCAGCATTTT.

This chain links TRBV6-5 with TRBJ1-5, with D possibly being TRBD1 (5 bases). This CDR3 contains 13 residues. Germline-derived CDR1 and CDR2 are MNHEY and SVGAGI. V was trimmed by 6 bases and J by 4 bases, leaving 10 bases between them. The CDR3 DNA sequence: TGTGCCAGCAGCCGGGACCAAAATCAGCCCCAGCATTTT. Amino acid sequence: CASSRDQNQPQHF.

This chain uses TRBV9 with TRBJ1-1, with D possibly TRBD1 on 6 matching bases. Germline V gives CDR1 SGDLS, CDR2 YYNGEE. V shed 0 bases and J shed 1 base, with 13 bases lying between them. This CDR3 contains 16 residues. CDR3 in amino acids: CASSVEPGASNTEAFF. The DNA for the CDR3 is TGTGCCAGCAGCGTAGAACCGGGGGCGTCGAACACTGAAGCTTTCTTT. Using reference TRBV9 and TRBJ1-1 for the parts outside the CDR3, the full variable domain is DSGVTQTPKHLITATGQRVTLRCSPRSGDLSVYWYQQSLDQGLQFLIQYYNGEERAKGNILERFSAQQFPDLHSELNLSSLELGDSALYFCASSVEPGASNTEAFFGQGTRLTVV.

CDR3 protein: CASSLKWPDYNEQFF. CDR3 DNA sequence: TGTGCCAGCAGCTTAAAGTGGCCTGACTACAATGAGCAGTTCTTC. This rearrangement joins TRBV5-6 to TRBJ2-1; D unresolved. The germline V gene has CDR1 SGHDT and CDR2 YYEEEE. The CDR3 has 15 amino acids. Trimming removed 2 bases from V and 3 bases from J, with 12 bases in between.